The following is a T cell receptor (beta chain) sequence with its context. The antigen remains unidentified. These data are taken from a study of vaccination and CD4 T cells after COVID-19. Study-wide background: Post-COVID draws followed diagnosis by a median around 92 days (range 35 to 161).

An Oncomine TCR Beta short-read assay was used to sequence the DNA from cultured CD4+ T cells. Via MiXCR, TCRdb re-called the PCR reads, giving one row per CDR3 protein. Among roughly 11,000 distinct CDR3 sequences listed, 64% were seen once. Described treatment: roughly 11-day PBMC culture with coronavirus spike peptide pools or control peptides (ViraFEST assay). Each well held more than 1.5 million PBMCs in IL-2 (around 10 IU/ml) medium with approximately 9.2 ug/ml peptide pools. The origin of this receptor is a human donor who had recovered from COVID-19. The source material was CD4+ T cells from blood, cultured in vitro.

CDR3 DNA: TGTGCCAGCAGCTTAGACGAGCAGTACTTC. Encoded protein: CASSLDEQYF. The chain has TRBV11-2 and TRBJ2-7; D not certain. V was shortened by 0 bases and J by 6 bases, with 0 bases between the two germline ends. This CDR3 is 10 amino acids long. Germline V gene lookup returns CDR1 SGHAT and CDR2 FQNNGV.